One and the same sample provided the 19 T cell receptor beta chains below, sequenced in a study of blood T cell repertoires in COVID-19. Clones were read by immunoSEQ multiplex PCR, and TCRdb kept only the in-frame ones, dropping some. The table shows approximately 220,000 clones, with about 87% occurring only once. The specimen sequenced was peripheral blood. The receptors here all came from a man in his 60s with acute or convalescent COVID-19.

This clone was picked up many times. The gene calls are TRBV21-1 and TRBJ2-3; TRBD1 is the table's D call and was not checked against the DNA. TRBV21-1 is assigned pseudogene status. There are 13 residues in the CDR3. As DNA, the CDR3 is TGTGCCAGCAGCAAAGGGCCCGCAGATACGCAGTATTTT. It codes for CASSKGPADTQYF.

The V gene is TRBV23-1, the J gene TRBJ1-5, with D unresolved. TRBV23-1 is identified as an open reading frame with a role that is uncertain. The V and J ends lost 0 bases and 3 bases respectively, with 6 bases between them. This CDR3 spans 14 amino acids. DNA for the CDR3: TGCGCCAGCAGTCAATCTTTTAACAATCAGCCCCAGCATTTT. Its translation is CASSQSFNNQPQHF.

This clone has only a few counts. This sequence joins TRBV28 and TRBJ2-1; TRBD1 agrees at 7 bases. The V segment lost 6 bases and the J segment 8 bases; nucleotides outside the gene matches: 16. Germline V CDR1 and CDR2: MDHEN, SYDVKM. CDR3 length equals 16 residues. The CDR3 sequence: CASRPLREGGADEQFF. CDR3 in DNA: TGTGCCAGCAGACCCCTGCGAGAAGGGGGCGCCGATGAGCAGTTCTTC.

The J gene is TRBJ1-2, the V gene TRBV28; 8 bases agree with TRBD1. In germline, CDR1 is MDHEN, CDR2 SYDVKM. The CDR3 runs to 14 residues. Germline trimming cut 2 bases from V and 4 bases from J; bases unmatched to any gene: 3. DNA of the CDR3: TGTGCCAGCAGTTTACCCGGGACAGGCTATGGCTACACCTTC. Translation gives CASSLPGTGYGYTF.

In this sample, this clone turned up once. This chain joins TRBV11-3 and TRBJ2-1; 7 nucleotides align to TRBD2. V was pared by 5 bases and J by 8 bases, with 6 bases of the junction left unmatched. CDR1 and CDR2 (germline): SGHNT, YENEEA. The length of the CDR3 is 13 residues. The chain's CDR3 is CASSATSRDEQFF. In DNA form, the CDR3 reads TGTGCCAGCAGCGCGACTAGCAGGGATGAGCAGTTCTTC. Variable domain in full (rest from reference TRBV11-3 and TRBJ2-1): EAGVVQSPRYKIIEKKQPVAFWCNPISGHNTLYWYLQNLGQGPELLIRYENEEAVDDSQLPKDRFSAERLKGVDSTLKIQPAELGDSAVYLCASSATSRDEQFFGPGTRLTVL.

The chain employs TRBV12-3 or TRBV12-4 and TRBJ1-2; D is perhaps TRBD1 (5 bases). There are 13 residues in the CDR3. Trimming took 6 bases from V and 8 from J, leaving 16 bases between them. The CDR3 spells CASSPTGLYGYTF. As DNA, the CDR3 is TGTGCCAGCAGCCCCACAGGCTTGTACGGCTACACCTTC.

This chain links TRBV6-5 with TRBJ1-6; 10 nucleotides agree with TRBD1. The CDR3 is 15 amino acids. The V gene end was trimmed by 7 bases and the J gene end by 9 bases; junction bases not matched to a gene: 9. Germline V gene lookup returns CDR1 MNHEY and CDR2 SVGAGI. CDR3 region: CASNSDRGFGSPLHF. CDR3 DNA: TGTGCCAGCAATTCGGACAGGGGGTTTGGTTCACCCCTCCACTTT.

The gene calls are TRBV3-1 (or the pseudogene TRBV3-2) and TRBJ1-2; TRBD1 matches 11 bases. The V segment lost 3 bases and the J segment 5 bases; nucleotides outside the gene matches: 8. The CDR3 is 16 amino acids. Per germline, CDR1 LGHDT and CDR2 YNNKEL (reference sequence). The chain's CDR3 is CASSQRGQGGRYGYTF. The CDR3 coding sequence is TGTGCCAGCAGCCAGAGGGGACAGGGGGGGAGGTATGGCTACACCTTC.

The chain is built from TRBV2 and TRBJ2-2, with 9 nucleotides matching TRBD1. The germline V gene has CDR1 SNHLY and CDR2 FYNNEI. CDR3 length: 14 amino acids. Trimming removed 7 bases from V and 6 bases from J; junction bases left unmatched: 6. The CDR3 DNA reads TGTGCCAGCAAGGGGACAGGGTCCCCCGGGGAGCTGTTTTTT. Translating gives CASKGTGSPGELFF.

The rearrangement links TRBV9 to TRBJ1-3; 8 bases are shared with TRBD1. The CDR3 runs to 14 residues. The V gene's germline CDR1 is SGDLS and CDR2 YYNGEE. V shed 3 bases, J shed 4 bases, and the junction held 3 bases outside the gene matches. The DNA of the CDR3 is TGTGCCAGCAGCGGGACAGGGTTGGGAAACACCATATATTTT. As protein: CASSGTGLGNTIYF.

The V gene is TRBV7-6, the J gene TRBJ2-6; weak D call: TRBD2 (6 bases). The germline CDR1 and CDR2 sequences are SGHVS and FNYEAQ. The ends were cut back, 6 bases at V and 0 bases at J, with 9 bases in the middle. The CDR3 contains 15 residues. The CDR3 spells CASSRGISGANVLTF. CDR3 sequence (DNA): TGTGCCAGCAGTCGCGGGATCTCTGGGGCCAACGTCCTGACTTTC.

V is TRBV28 and J is TRBJ1-2, with D possibly TRBD1 on 5 matching bases. This CDR3 has 13 residues. The V gene lost 3 bases and the J gene lost 4 bases, with 9 bases spanning the gap. From germline, CDR1 is MDHEN and CDR2 SYDVKM. The CDR3 DNA is TGTGCCAGCAGTTTCGACAGCTTCTATGGCTACACCTTC. This gives the protein CASSFDSFYGYTF.

The CDR3 spells CASSIRIRGANVLTF. DNA of the CDR3: TGTGCCAGTAGTATACGCATCCGGGGGGCCAACGTCCTGACTTTC. The gene calls are TRBV19 and TRBJ2-6; D not resolved. V dropped 2 bases and J dropped 4 bases, with 9 bases sitting between them. CDR3 length: 15 residues. Germline-derived CDR1 and CDR2 are LNHDA and SQIVND (reference sequence).

This rearrangement joins TRBV11-2 to TRBJ2-7; TRBD2 matches 16 bases. Trimming took 5 bases from V and 9 from J; bases not matched to a gene: 16. The CDR3 extends over 18 amino acids. From germline, CDR1 is SGHAT and CDR2 FQNNGV. In DNA form, the CDR3 reads TGTGCCAGCAGCCAAGGGACTAGCGGGGGGGCCGATCGGCGTGGGCAGTACTTC. Encoded protein: CASSQGTSGGADRRGQYF.

V is TRBV4-3 and J is TRBJ2-3, with 10 bases aligning to TRBD2. Germline CDR1 is LGHNA and CDR2 is YSLEER. There are 15 residues in the CDR3. Trimming at V came to 4 bases and at J to 5 bases, leaving 6 bases not matched to a gene. CDR3 DNA: TGCGCCAGCAGCCTATTGGGACTAGCGTTAGATACGCAGTATTTT. Its protein is CASSLLGLALDTQYF.

This chain joins TRBV2 and TRBJ2-6, with 7 bases aligning to TRBD2. The length of the CDR3 is 18 residues. Losses at the gene ends were 2 bases for V and 2 bases for J; bases not matched to a gene: 9. CDR1 and CDR2 (germline): SNHLY, FYNNEI. The CDR3 sequence is CASSEWAPAGAGANVLTF. CDR3 nucleotides: TGTGCCAGCAGTGAATGGGCCCCCGCGGGGGCTGGGGCCAACGTCCTGACTTTC. The full variable domain, in which reference TRBV2 and TRBJ2-6 provide the parts outside the CDR3, is EPEVTQTPSHQVTQMGQEVILRCVPISNHLYFYWYRQILGQKVEFLVSFYNNEISEKSEIFDDQFSVERPDGSNFTLKIRSTKLEDSAMYFCASSEWAPAGAGANVLTFGAGSRLTVL.

The genes are TRBV30 and TRBJ1-4, with D uncertain. V lost 1 base and J lost 8, with 14 bases in between. Germline V gene lookup returns CDR1 GTSNPN and CDR2 SVGIG (reference sequence). CDR3 size: 14 residues. The CDR3 nucleotides read TGTGCCTGGAGTGGGAGCACCGGGAGGGAAAAACTGTTTTTT. Translating gives CAWSGSTGREKLFF.

The V call is TRBV7-3, the J call TRBJ2-2; 9 nucleotides line up with TRBD2. The V gene end was trimmed by 5 bases and the J gene end by 4 bases; junction bases not matched to a gene: 14. CDR1 and CDR2 (germline): SGHTA, FQGTGA. The CDR3 consists of 18 residues. The CDR3 sequence is CASSPLGGTSFGTGELFF. DNA for the CDR3: TGTGCCAGCAGCCCTCTCGGCGGGACTAGCTTTGGCACCGGGGAGCTGTTTTTT.

The chain has TRBV23-1 and TRBJ2-1, with a weak D call TRBD1 (6 bases). Being an ORF, TRBV23-1 has a function that is uncertain. V was trimmed by 6 bases and J by 10 bases, leaving 22 bases between them. CDR3 length: 15 residues. In DNA form, the CDR3 reads TGCGCCAGCAGCTACGACAGGCGCCGCCTAATCGAGCAGTTCTTC. Translated, it gives CASSYDRRRLIEQFF.